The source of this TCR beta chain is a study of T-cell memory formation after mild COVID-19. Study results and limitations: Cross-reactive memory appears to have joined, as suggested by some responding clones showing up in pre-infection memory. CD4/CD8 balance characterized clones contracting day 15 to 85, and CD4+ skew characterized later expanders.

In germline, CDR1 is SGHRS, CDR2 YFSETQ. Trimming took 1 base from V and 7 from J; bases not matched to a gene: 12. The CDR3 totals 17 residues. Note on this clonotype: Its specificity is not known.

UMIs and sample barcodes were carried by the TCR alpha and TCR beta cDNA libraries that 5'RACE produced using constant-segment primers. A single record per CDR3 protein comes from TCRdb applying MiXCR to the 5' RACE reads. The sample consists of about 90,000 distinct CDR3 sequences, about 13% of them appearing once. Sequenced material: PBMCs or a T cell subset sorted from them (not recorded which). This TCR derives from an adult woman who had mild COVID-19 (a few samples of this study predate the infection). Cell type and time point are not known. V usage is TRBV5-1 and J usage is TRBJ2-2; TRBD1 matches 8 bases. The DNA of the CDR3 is TGCGCCAGCAGCTTGTACCCCGAGACAGGGGCCGACGGGGAGCTGTTTTTT. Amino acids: CASSLYPETGADGELFF.